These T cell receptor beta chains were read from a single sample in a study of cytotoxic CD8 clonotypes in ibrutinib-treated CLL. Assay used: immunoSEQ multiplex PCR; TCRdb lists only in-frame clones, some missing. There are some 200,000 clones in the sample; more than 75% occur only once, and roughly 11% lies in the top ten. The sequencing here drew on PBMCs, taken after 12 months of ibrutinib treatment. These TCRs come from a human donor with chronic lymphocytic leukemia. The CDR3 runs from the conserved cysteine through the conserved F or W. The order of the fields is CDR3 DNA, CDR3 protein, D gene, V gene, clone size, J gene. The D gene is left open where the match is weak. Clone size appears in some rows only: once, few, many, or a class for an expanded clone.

TGTGCCAGCTCACCACCGGCAGGGACGAACATTCAGTACTTC | CASSPPAGTNIQYF | . | TRBV18 | . | TRBJ2-4
TGTGCCAGCAGCTCCAACCCAACAGGGTCCGGTGAGCAGTTCTTC | CASSSNPTGSGEQFF | . | TRBV7-3 | . | TRBJ2-1
TGTGCCAGCAGTTACATAACAGGGGCAGGGAGTGAGCAGTTCTTC | CASSYITGAGSEQFF | TRBD1 | TRBV6-5 | few | TRBJ2-1
TGTGCCACCAACTCATTAGCCGCGAACACCGGGGAGCTGTTTTTT | CATNSLAANTGELFF | . | TRBV19 | . | TRBJ2-2
TGTGCCAGCACCCACAGCTTCTACGAGCAGTACTTC | CASTHSFYEQYF | . | TRBV27 | . | TRBJ2-7
TGTGCCAGCAGCTCGCTCCAAGGGGGCTACACCTTC | CASSSLQGGYTF | . | TRBV6-5 | . | TRBJ1-2
TGTGCCAGCAGCCAAGGGACTAGCGCTTACAATGAGCAGTTCTTC | CASSQGTSAYNEQFF | TRBD2 | TRBV14 | . | TRBJ2-1
TGTGCCAGCAGTCTGACAGGGGCTGGAGTTGACACCATATATTTT | CASSLTGAGVDTIYF | TRBD1 | TRBV27 | . | TRBJ1-3
TGTGCTAGCAGCTTAGAGACCAGGGTAGGGGAGACCCAGTACTTC | CASSLETRVGETQYF | . | TRBV7-7 | . | TRBJ2-5
TGTGCCAGCAGTTTTCAGATTTCCTACGAGCAGTACTTC | CASSFQISYEQYF | . | TRBV27 | . | TRBJ2-7
TGCGCCAGCAGCCCACAGGGGTCCATTTCACCCCTCCACTTT | CASSPQGSISPLHF | TRBD1 | TRBV5-1 | . | TRBJ1-6
TGTGCCAGCCTCGAGCGGGGTCGGGAGACCCAGTACTTC | CASLERGRETQYF | TRBD2 | TRBV6-1 | . | TRBJ2-5
TGTGCCAGCAGTGGTACAGTTGGGAACACTGAAGCTTTCTTT | CASSGTVGNTEAFF | . | TRBV25-1 | . | TRBJ1-1
TGCGCCAGCAGCTCGTTTAGCGGGGAGCCAGATACGCAGTATTTT | CASSSFSGEPDTQYF | TRBD2 | TRBV5-1 | . | TRBJ2-3
TGTGCCAGCAGCTTAGCGCGGACTAGCGGGGGGGATTATACGCAGTATTTT | CASSLARTSGGDYTQYF | TRBD2 | TRBV7-8 | . | TRBJ2-3
TGTGCCAGCAGCTTAAGGGGGCCAGTAAGTAACTATGGCTACACCTTC | CASSLRGPVSNYGYTF | . | TRBV7-3 | . | TRBJ1-2